The source of this T cell receptor beta chain is a study of persistence of HIV-infected CD4 T cells. Findings and caveats of the study: CMV- and Gag-responding cells had lower TCRbeta richness than CD3/CD28-responding cells. TCR oligoclonality correlated with proviral oligoclonality in the same sorted populations.

The stimulus was lysate of CMV-infected fibroblasts, around 9.3 ug/mL. Sorting selected CD4+ T cells upregulating both CD40 ligand and CD69. For at least 4 years, plasma HIV-1 RNA was undetectable (<50 copies/mL). CDR3 length: 13 residues. Trimming pared 3 bases from V and 6 bases from J, leaving 11 bases between. To note about this clone: Its antigen is as yet unknown.

The libraries were made with immunoSEQ version 4 in survey mode. Using immunoSEQ multiplex PCR, the repertoire was profiled, and TCRdb retains in-frame clones only, with some absent. The table includes under 20,000 clones, 65% detected once. The TCR was taken from an adult woman with HIV who was CMV-seropositive. The V gene is TRBV12-3 or TRBV12-4, the J gene TRBJ1-2; no clear D. The sample here was CD4+ T cells sorted from PBMCs after approximately 18-hour stimulation, taken from a patient who received antiretroviral therapy. The CDR3 here is CASSFNVVDGYTF. The CDR3 coding sequence is TGTGCCAGCAGTTTTAATGTCGTTGATGGCTACACCTTC.